The 20 T cell receptor beta chains below were found in one sample sequenced in a study of CD8+ T cells in alopecia areata. The sequencing template was cDNA reverse transcribed from extracted RNA. Sequenced by immunoSEQ multiplex PCR; TCRdb stores in-frame clones only, minus some. The data contain approximately 150,000 clones, about 54% of them singletons. Sequencing was done on a sample of CD4+ T cells sorted from blood. These receptors were collected from a human donor in good health.

This clone was counted once. The V and J genes are TRBV11-1 and TRBJ2-3; D may be TRBD2 (5 bases). CDR1 is SGHAT, CDR2 FQDESV, per germline (reference sequence). Trimming cost V 4 bases and J 5 bases, with 10 bases left between them. This CDR3 comprises 13 residues. The CDR3 is CASSSNEGDTQYF. The DNA for the CDR3 is TGTGCCAGCAGCTCGAATGAGGGAGATACGCAGTATTTT.

V gene TRBV30 combines with J gene TRBJ2-7, with D possibly being TRBD1 (6 bases). V lost 0 bases to trimming and J lost 0 bases, with 6 bases between them. This CDR3 comprises 13 residues. Germline-derived CDR1 and CDR2 are GTSNPN and SVGIG (reference sequence). This chain's CDR3 is CAWSVGGSYEQYF. CDR3 DNA: TGTGCCTGGAGTGTAGGGGGCTCCTACGAGCAGTACTTC.

V gene TRBV7-2 combines with J gene TRBJ2-1, with 8 bases aligning to TRBD2. Germline CDR1 SGHTA, CDR2 FQGNSA. This CDR3 is 15 amino acids long. V lost 3 bases and J lost 3; bases outside the gene matches: 4. The CDR3 coding sequence is TGTGCCAGCAGCTTGGTGACTAGCGACTACAATGAGCAGTTCTTC. It codes for CASSLVTSDYNEQFF. The variable domain in full, with the rest retrieved from reference TRBV7-2 and TRBJ2-1, is GAGVSQSPSNKVTEKGKDVELRCDPISGHTALYWYRQSLGQGLEFLIYFQGNSAPDKSGLPSDRFSAERTGGSVSTLTIQRTQQEDSAVYLCASSLVTSDYNEQFFGPGTRLTVL.

This chain joins TRBV29-1 and TRBJ1-1; D unresolved. The CDR3 has 15 amino acids. V was shortened by 5 bases and J by 4 bases, with 20 bases between the two germline ends. Germline assignment: CDR1 SQVTM and CDR2 ANQGSEA. This CDR3 reads CSVPAPPWDPTEAFF. CDR3 DNA: TGCAGCGTTCCGGCGCCCCCTTGGGATCCCACTGAAGCTTTCTTT. The entire variable domain, with the rest obtained from reference TRBV29-1 and TRBJ1-1, is as follows: SAVISQKPSRDICQRGTSLTIQCQVDSQVTMMFWYRQQPGQSLTLIATANQGSEATYESGFVIDKFPISRPNLTFSTLTVSNMSPEDSSIYLCSVPAPPWDPTEAFFGQGTRLTVV.

V is TRBV6-5 and J is TRBJ2-1; 8 bases line up with TRBD2. Germline loops: CDR1 MNHEY, CDR2 SVGAGI. This CDR3 comprises 15 residues. V was clipped by 7 bases and J by 4 bases; unmatched bases: 9. CDR3 sequence (DNA): TGTGCCAGCAAACCGGGACTAGGTATTTACAATGAGCAGTTCTTC. Residues: CASKPGLGIYNEQFF.

V gene TRBV6-5 combines with J gene TRBJ2-5; D remains unclear. Germline-derived CDR1 and CDR2 are MNHEY and SVGAGI. Deletions cut 5 bases from V and 2 bases from J, with 3 bases between. This CDR3 is built from 11 residues. In DNA form, the CDR3 reads TGTGCCAGCAGTGAACAAGAGACCCAGTACTTC. This encodes CASSEQETQYF.

Note on this clone: Other DNA sequences in the sample encode the same CDR3. The chain links TRBV5-1 to TRBJ2-1; D unresolved. The V and J ends lost 0 bases and 0 bases respectively, with 7 bases between them. The germline CDR1 and CDR2 sequences are SGHRS and YFSETQ. The CDR3 sequence is 15 residues long. CDR3: CASSLDGSSYNEQFF. CDR3 sequence (DNA): TGCGCCAGCAGCTTGGACGGTAGCTCCTACAATGAGCAGTTCTTC. The full variable domain, rest sourced from reference TRBV5-1 and TRBJ2-1, is KAGVTQTPRYLIKTRGQQVTLSCSPISGHRSVSWYQQTPGQGLQFLFEYFSETQRNKGNFPGRFSGRQFSNSRSEMNVSTLELGDSALYLCASSLDGSSYNEQFFGPGTRLTVL.

The chain combines TRBV5-1 with TRBJ2-2; 8 positions match TRBD1. The germline CDR1 and CDR2 sequences are SGHRS and YFSETQ. The CDR3 covers 14 residues. Trimming cost V 3 bases and J 5 bases; bases outside gene matches: 3. The CDR3 reads CASSSQGGTGELFF. In nucleotides, the CDR3 is TGCGCCAGCAGCTCACAGGGGGGTACCGGGGAGCTGTTTTTT.

The rearrangement uses TRBV30 and TRBJ2-7; no clear D gene. V lost 4 bases and J lost 0, with 10 bases in between. The germline V gene encodes CDR1 GTSNPN and CDR2 SVGIG (reference sequence). CDR3 length: 13 residues. CDR3 region: CAWTAYSSYEQYF. As DNA, the CDR3 is TGTGCCTGGACAGCGTACAGCTCCTACGAGCAGTACTTC.

The count of this clone is one. V usage is TRBV23-1 and J usage is TRBJ2-7, with D unresolved. TRBV23-1 is treated as an ORF (open reading frame) with a function not yet certain. V dropped 8 bases and J dropped 4 bases, with 3 bases sitting between them. The CDR3 consists of 9 residues. The CDR3 loop reads CASAYEQYF. DNA of the CDR3: TGCGCCAGCGCGTACGAGCAGTACTTC.

This clone was counted between two and nine times. This chain uses TRBV12-5 with TRBJ2-7; 7 nucleotides line up with TRBD1. CDR1 is LGHNT and CDR2 is FRNRAP in the germline V gene. The CDR3 contains 13 residues. After removal of 2 bases from V and 4 bases from J, the junction contained 2 bases not matched to a gene. The CDR3 region has the DNA TGTGCTAGTGGTTTGACAGGGGCTTACGAGCAGTACTTC. It yields the protein CASGLTGAYEQYF.

V is TRBV2 and J is TRBJ2-7; D might be TRBD2 (6 bases). V lost 6 bases and J 5 bases, leaving 17 bases between the germline ends. CDR3 length: 14 residues. Germline CDR1 and CDR2: SNHLY and FYNNEI. CDR3 loop: CASSVADVLDEQYF. The CDR3 coding sequence is TGTGCCAGCAGCGTAGCGGATGTGTTGGACGAGCAGTACTTC.

The chain is built from TRBV5-1 and TRBJ2-7; maybe TRBD2 (6 bases). The CDR3 runs 14 residues. Germline V lookup: CDR1 SGHRS, CDR2 YFSETQ. The germline V and J ends were trimmed by 4 bases and 2 bases, with 13 bases remaining between them. The CDR3 sequence is CASSPFREPYEQYF. As DNA, the CDR3 is TGCGCCAGCAGCCCCTTCCGGGAGCCCTACGAGCAGTACTTC.

The chain links TRBV7-9 to TRBJ2-5; unclear D gene. Trimming cost V 5 bases and J 5 bases, with 6 bases left between them. The CDR3 has 11 amino acids. The V gene's germline CDR1 is SEHNR and CDR2 FQNEAQ (reference sequence). Here the CDR3 reads CASSREETQYF. As DNA, the CDR3 is TGTGCCAGCAGCCGTGAGGAGACCCAGTACTTC.

The CDR3 DNA sequence: TGTGCCAGCTCAGGGACTAGCGGGAGTGACGACAATGAGCAGTTCTTC. Amino acid sequence: CASSGTSGSDDNEQFF. V gene TRBV25-1 combines with J gene TRBJ2-1; 14 bases are a match to TRBD2. CDR1 and CDR2 (germline): MGHDK, SYGVNS. Trimming at V came to 8 bases and at J to 5 bases, leaving 8 bases not matched to a gene. This CDR3 is built from 16 residues.

CDR3 amino acids: CASSLPFYEQYF. Written as DNA, the CDR3 is TGTGCCAGCAGTTTACCTTTCTACGAGCAGTACTTC. The chain joins TRBV28 to TRBJ2-7; D gene unclear. Germline V lookup: CDR1 MDHEN, CDR2 SYDVKM. V lost 2 bases, J lost 3 bases, and 5 bases lay in between. The CDR3 is made up of 12 amino acids.

V and J are TRBV2 and TRBJ2-7; no reliable D call. Germline loops: CDR1 SNHLY, CDR2 FYNNEI. Trimming took off 5 bases at V and 4 bases at J, with 15 bases between the two ends. The CDR3 consists of 14 residues. CDR3 sequence (DNA): TGTGCCAGCAGTTTATCCCTGGTTGGATACGAGCAGTACTTC. This encodes CASSLSLVGYEQYF. The full variable domain, its missing parts supplied by reference TRBV2 and TRBJ2-7, is EPEVTQTPSHQVTQMGQEVILRCVPISNHLYFYWYRQILGQKVEFLVSFYNNEISEKSEIFDDQFSVERPDGSNFTLKIRSTKLEDSAMYFCASSLSLVGYEQYFGPGTRLTVT.

This clone has just a few counts. The V gene is TRBV28, the J gene TRBJ2-4; possible D gene TRBD1, 7 bases. Germline V gives CDR1 MDHEN, CDR2 SYDVKM. The CDR3 loop spans 15 amino acids. With 4 bases removed from V and 0 bases from J, the gap between germline ends came to 10 bases. CDR3 residues: CASSSGGLAKNIQYF. Here the CDR3 DNA reads TGTGCCAGCAGTTCAGGGGGACTAGCCAAAAACATTCAGTACTTC. The complete variable domain, with remaining parts taken from reference TRBV28 and TRBJ2-4, reads DVKVTQSSRYLVKRTGEKVFLECVQDMDHENMFWYRQDPGLGLRLIYFSYDVKMKEKGDIPEGYSVSREKKERFSLILESASTNQTSMYLCASSSGGLAKNIQYFGAGTRLSVL.

The sample holds a few counts of this clone. CDR3 nucleotide sequence: TGTGCCTGGAGAGTCGGTTTTACACATTCCTACAATGAGCAGTTCTTC. Residues: CAWRVGFTHSYNEQFF. The rearrangement links TRBV30 to TRBJ2-1; no definite D call. The V end lost 3 bases, the J end lost 1 base, and 16 bases lay between the germline ends. The CDR3 spans 16 residues. Germline V gene sequence: CDR1 GTSNPN, CDR2 SVGIG (reference sequence). The full variable domain, rest sourced from reference TRBV30 and TRBJ2-1, is SQTIHQWPATLVQPVGSPLSLECTVEGTSNPNLYWYRQAAGRGLQLLFYSVGIGQISSEVPQNLSASRPQDRQFILSSKKLLLSDSGFYLCAWRVGFTHSYNEQFFGPGTRLTVL.

The genes are TRBV11-2 and TRBJ2-2, with a tentative D call TRBD1 (5 bases). This CDR3 is built from 14 residues. Trimming pared 1 base from V and 6 bases from J, leaving 9 bases between. Germline CDR1 SGHAT, CDR2 FQNNGV. The CDR3 sequence is CASSLVRGSGELFF. The CDR3 bases are TGTGCCAGCAGCTTAGTTAGGGGATCCGGGGAGCTGTTTTTT.